This entry lists 17 T cell receptor beta chains sequenced from one sample in a study of cytomegalovirus exposure and HLA in healthy donors. The PCR employed 60 Vbeta primers together with 13 Jbeta primers. TCRdb's copy holds only in-frame clones and misses some; the assay was immunoSEQ multiplex PCR. The sample holds under 200,000 clones. The sequenced sample consisted of PBMCs. Receptors were obtained from a man between 25 and 39 years old in good health and CMV-seronegative.

CDR3 amino acids: CASRREITGGGYTF. Here the CDR3 DNA reads TGTGCCAGCAGACGTGAGATAACGGGAGGTGGCTACACCTTC. This chain links TRBV7-2 with TRBJ1-2; D gene unclear. Germline CDR1 and CDR2: SGHTA and FQGNSA. The ends were cut back, 6 bases at V and 7 bases at J, with 18 bases in the middle. This CDR3 has 14 residues. The entire variable domain, with the rest obtained from reference TRBV7-2 and TRBJ1-2, is as follows: GAGVSQSPSNKVTEKGKDVELRCDPISGHTALYWYRQSLGQGLEFLIYFQGNSAPDKSGLPSDRFSAERTGGSVSTLTIQRTQQEDSAVYLCASRREITGGGYTFGSGTRLTVV.

In the case of this clone: The junction shows a germline mismatch at one end, possibly a read error. V is TRBV15 and J is TRBJ1-6, with D tentatively TRBD1 (6 bases). The CDR3 extends over 16 amino acids. The germline V gene encodes CDR1 LNHNV and CDR2 YYDKDF (reference sequence). CDR3 protein: CATSREESGQSAPLHF. The CDR3 bases are TGTGCCACCAGCCGAGAGGAGTCCGGACAGTCGGCACCCCTCCACTTT.

The rearrangement joins TRBV6-5 to TRBJ1-2, with a possible D match to TRBD1 (6 bases). V was trimmed by 4 bases and J by 2 bases, leaving 14 bases between them. CDR1 MNHEY and CDR2 SVGAGI come from the germline V gene. The CDR3 length is 15 residues. The CDR3 DNA sequence: TGTGCCAGCAGTTCCCTACAGGGCGGCAACTATGGCTACACCTTC. Translation: CASSSLQGGNYGYTF.

V usage is TRBV7-2 and J usage is TRBJ2-7; no reliable D call. Germline values: CDR1 SGHTA, CDR2 FQGNSA. This CDR3 is built from 15 residues. Trimming took 3 bases from V and 3 from J, leaving 15 bases between them. The CDR3 region has the DNA TGTGCCAGCAGCTTTTATCCGGGTCTACTCTACGAGCAGTACTTC. It is translated as CASSFYPGLLYEQYF.

This chain connects TRBV2 to TRBJ2-3; D possibly corresponds to TRBD1 (5 bases). V was clipped by 6 bases and J by 8 bases, with 18 bases between them. CDR1 is SNHLY and CDR2 is FYNNEI in the germline V gene. CDR3 length: 14 amino acids. The CDR3 DNA is TGTGCCAGCAGGGGAAATCCAGGGTCTGTTACGCAGTATTTT. Translation: CASRGNPGSVTQYF. The full variable domain, rest sourced from reference TRBV2 and TRBJ2-3, is EPEVTQTPSHQVTQMGQEVILRCVPISNHLYFYWYRQILGQKVEFLVSFYNNEISEKSEIFDDQFSVERPDGSNFTLKIRSTKLEDSAMYFCASRGNPGSVTQYFGPGTRLTVL.

V is TRBV18 and J is TRBJ2-7; perhaps TRBD2 as D (5 bases). V shed 0 bases and J shed 4 bases, with 10 bases lying between them. The germline V gene has CDR1 KGHSH and CDR2 LQKENI. This CDR3 has 14 residues. The CDR3 bases are TGTGCCAGCTCACCACCGGCTAGCTATTACGAGCAGTACTTC. Residues: CASSPPASYYEQYF.

This sequence joins TRBV4-2 and TRBJ2-7; 8 nucleotides line up with TRBD2. The V and J ends lost 0 bases and 0 bases, in that order; junction bases with no gene match: 10. Germline V gene sequence: CDR1 LGHNA, CDR2 YNFKEQ. This CDR3 contains 18 residues. CDR3 sequence reads: CASSQESHASGSSYEQYF. CDR3 coding DNA: TGTGCCAGCAGCCAAGAGTCCCACGCCAGCGGGAGCTCCTACGAGCAGTACTTC.

V and J are TRBV11-3 and TRBJ2-7; 8 bases fit TRBD1. Germline V gene lookup returns CDR1 SGHNT and CDR2 YENEEA. The CDR3 is 14 residues long. The J segment lost 3 bases and the V segment lost 1 base, leaving 2 bases of the junction unmatched. DNA of the CDR3: TGTGCCAGCAGCTTAGGAGGGACAGGCTACGAGCAGTACTTC. Translating gives CASSLGGTGYEQYF.

The chain is built from TRBV7-9 and TRBJ2-3; D is perhaps TRBD1 (5 bases). Germline CDR1 is SEHNR and CDR2 is FQNEAQ (reference sequence). V gave up 9 bases and J gave up 2 bases, with 24 bases separating them. This CDR3 comprises 17 residues. This CDR3 reads CASSLGWGQISTDTQYF. The CDR3 DNA reads TGTGCCAGTTCATTGGGGTGGGGCCAGATCTCCACAGATACGCAGTATTTT.

This chain uses TRBV18 with TRBJ2-5; TRBD1 aligns across 7 bases. This CDR3 is built from 14 residues. V gave up 6 bases and J gave up 4 bases; unmatched junction bases: 8. The germline gives CDR1 KGHSH, CDR2 LQKENI. CDR3 in DNA: TGTGCCAGCTCCCGACGACAGGGAACAGAGACCCAGTACTTC. It specifies CASSRRQGTETQYF. Looking up the rest from reference TRBV18 and TRBJ2-5 gives the full variable domain: NAGVMQNPRHLVRRRGQEARLRCSPMKGHSHVYWYRQLPEEGLKFMVYLQKENIIDESGMPKERFSAEFPKEGPSILRIQQVVRGDSAAYFCASSRRQGTETQYFGPGTRLLVL.

The chain links TRBV30 to TRBJ2-1; the match to TRBD2 covers 8 bases. The CDR3 is made up of 15 amino acids. The germline V gene has CDR1 GTSNPN and CDR2 SVGIG (reference sequence). V lost 5 bases, J lost 2 bases, and 8 bases stayed unmatched. The CDR3 coding sequence is TGTGCCTGGGTTACCCTAGCGGGTACCTACAATGAGCAGTTCTTC. The encoded protein is CAWVTLAGTYNEQFF.

This sequence joins TRBV19 and TRBJ2-7, with D perhaps TRBD1 (6 bases). Germline CDR1 LNHDA, CDR2 SQIVND (reference sequence). There are 16 residues in the CDR3. Between the trimmed V and J ends, which lost 2 bases and 0 bases, there was a span of 14 bases. CDR3 protein: CASSIRGQAVSYEQYF. The CDR3 DNA sequence: TGTGCCAGTAGTATAAGGGGACAAGCAGTCTCCTACGAGCAGTACTTC.

V usage is TRBV11-2 and J usage is TRBJ2-3; D ambiguous. This CDR3 is 15 amino acids long. From germline, CDR1 is SGHAT and CDR2 FQNNGV. With 4 bases removed from V and 0 bases from J, the gap between germline ends came to 11 bases. In DNA, the CDR3 is TGTGCCAGCAGCTCAAGACTGATAAGCACAGATACGCAGTATTTT. Protein: CASSSRLISTDTQYF.

The chain recombines TRBV6-6 with TRBJ2-3, with TRBD1 identical over 7 bases. With V trimmed by 5 bases and J by 1 base, 3 bases remained unmatched. There are 14 residues in the CDR3. Germline-derived CDR1 and CDR2 are MNHNY and SVGAGI (reference sequence). CDR3 sequence reads: CASSHGQGTDTQYF. In DNA, the CDR3 is TGTGCCAGCAGTCATGGACAGGGCACAGATACGCAGTATTTT.

This chain joins TRBV5-4 and TRBJ1-6, with D maybe TRBD1 (5 bases). CDR1 SGHNT and CDR2 YYREEE come from the germline V gene (reference sequence). V was pared by 3 bases and J by 8 bases, with 9 bases between. The CDR3 has 13 residues. DNA for the CDR3: TGTGCCAGCAGCTCTATACAGGATTCACCCCTCCACTTT. Residues: CASSSIQDSPLHF. The full variable domain, its missing parts supplied by reference TRBV5-4 and TRBJ1-6, is ETGVTQSPTHLIKTRGQQVTLRCSSQSGHNTVSWYQQALGQGPQFIFQYYREEENGRGNFPPRFSGLQFPNYSSELNVNALELDDSALYLCASSSIQDSPLHFGNGTRLTVT.

V is TRBV18 and J is TRBJ2-1, with 7 bases lining up with TRBD2. Per germline, CDR1 KGHSH and CDR2 LQKENI. The trim removed 2 bases at V and 7 bases at J, leaving 8 bases unmatched. CDR3 length: 15 residues. The CDR3, as DNA: TGTGCCAGCTCACCAGGGGGACTACCCGGGAATGAGCAGTTCTTC. Protein sequence: CASSPGGLPGNEQFF.

The V gene is TRBV6-1, the J gene TRBJ1-5; 7 bases are a match to TRBD1. There are 15 residues in the CDR3. Trimming cost V 6 bases and J 3 bases; bases outside gene matches: 8. CDR1 and CDR2 from the germline V gene are MNHNS and SASEGT. CDR3 protein: CASSGMGQINQPQHF. The CDR3, as DNA: TGTGCCAGCAGCGGAATGGGACAGATCAATCAGCCCCAGCATTTT.